This T cell receptor beta chain was captured by sequencing in a study of blood T cell repertoires in COVID-19. In the study overall: Samples of COVID-19 (acute and convalescent) were obtained from the United States, Italy and Spain. PBMCs, B-cell-depleted T cells, or T cells provided the cDNA or gDNA that made up the material.

In the original analysis: Estimated nucleated cell counts came from reference gene primer amplification. Using immunoSEQ multiplex PCR, the repertoire was profiled, and TCRdb retains in-frame clones only, with some absent. The V and J calls and clone size are taken from that table; D and trimming were inferred from the DNA. The table includes 100,000 to 150,000 clones, around 80% detected once. V lost 8 bases and J lost 5, with 9 bases in between. The CDR3 loop spans 11 amino acids. Germline CDR1 and CDR2: MDHEN and SYDVKM. Sequenced material: peripheral blood. The V call is TRBV28, the J call TRBJ2-5; the D is unclear. The origin of this receptor is a man aged 55 to 69 with active or convalescent COVID-19. The CDR3 DNA follows: TGTGCCAGCGCCAAACGGGAGACCCAGTACTTC. This codes for CASAKRETQYF.